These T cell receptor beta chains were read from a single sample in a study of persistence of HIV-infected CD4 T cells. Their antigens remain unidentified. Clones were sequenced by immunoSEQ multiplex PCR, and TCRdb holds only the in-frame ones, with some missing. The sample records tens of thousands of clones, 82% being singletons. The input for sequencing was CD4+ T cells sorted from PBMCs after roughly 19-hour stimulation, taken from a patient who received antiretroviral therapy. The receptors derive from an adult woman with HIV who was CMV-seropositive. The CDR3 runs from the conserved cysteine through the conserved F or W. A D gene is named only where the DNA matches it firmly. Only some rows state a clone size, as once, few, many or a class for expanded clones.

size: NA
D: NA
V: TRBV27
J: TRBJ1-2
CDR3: CASSLGTGGGYGYTF
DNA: TGTGCCAGCAGTTTAGGGACCGGCGGTGGCTATGGCTACACCTTC

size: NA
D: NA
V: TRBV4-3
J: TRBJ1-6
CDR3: CASSQDFGGQYNSPLHF
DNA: TGCGCCAGCAGCCAAGATTTTGGAGGCCAGTATAATTCACCCCTCCACTTT

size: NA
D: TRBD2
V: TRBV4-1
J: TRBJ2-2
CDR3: CASSQVLPSGTNGELFF
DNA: TGCGCCAGCAGCCAAGTTCTTCCTAGCGGGACTAACGGGGAGCTGTTTTTT

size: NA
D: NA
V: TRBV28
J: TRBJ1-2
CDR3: CASSFSISLYIYGYTF
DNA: TGTGCCAGCAGTTTCTCGATCAGTCTTTACATATATGGCTACACCTTC

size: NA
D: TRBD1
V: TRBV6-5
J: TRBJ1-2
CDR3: CASSQGVWGYTF
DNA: TGTGCCAGCAGTCAGGGGGTTTGGGGCTACACCTTC

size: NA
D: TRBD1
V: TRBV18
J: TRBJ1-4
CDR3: CASSPQGAEEKLFF
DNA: TGTGCCAGCTCACCTCAGGGGGCAGAAGAAAAACTGTTTTTT

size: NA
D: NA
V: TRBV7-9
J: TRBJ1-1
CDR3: CASSRRGDTEAFF
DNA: TGTGCCAGCAGCCGCCGGGGAGACACTGAAGCTTTCTTT

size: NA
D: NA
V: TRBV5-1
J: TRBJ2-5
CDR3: CASSLGLQETQYF
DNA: TGCGCCAGCAGCTTGGGCCTACAAGAGACCCAGTACTTC

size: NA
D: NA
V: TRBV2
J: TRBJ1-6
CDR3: CAVRAGTDNSPLHF
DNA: TGTGCCGTCCGAGCCGGGACGGATAATTCACCCCTCCACTTT

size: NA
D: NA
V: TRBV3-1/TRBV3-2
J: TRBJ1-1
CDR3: CASSRRGENTEAFF
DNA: TGTGCCAGCAGCCGTAGGGGGGAGAACACTGAAGCTTTCTTT

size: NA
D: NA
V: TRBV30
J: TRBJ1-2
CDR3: CAWRGGGSYYGYTF
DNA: TGTGCCTGGAGAGGCGGGGGGTCTTACTATGGCTACACCTTC

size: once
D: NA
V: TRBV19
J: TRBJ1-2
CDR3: CASSIWTHGYTF
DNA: TGTGCCAGTAGTATATGGACTCATGGCTACACCTTC

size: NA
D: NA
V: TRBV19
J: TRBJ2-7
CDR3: CASSIGQGQLYEQYF
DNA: TGTGCCAGTAGTATCGGGCAGGGGCAACTCTACGAGCAGTACTTC

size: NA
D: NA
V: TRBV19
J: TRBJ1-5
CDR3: CATGIGNQPQHF
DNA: TGTGCTACAGGGATAGGCAATCAGCCCCAGCATTTT

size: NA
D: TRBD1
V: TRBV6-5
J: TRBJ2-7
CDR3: CASWGPGGSYEQYF
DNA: TGTGCCAGCTGGGGGCCAGGGGGTTCCTACGAGCAGTACTTC

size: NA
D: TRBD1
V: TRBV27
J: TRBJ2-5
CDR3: CASSLMTGSETQYF
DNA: TGTGCCAGCAGTCTAATGACAGGGTCGGAGACCCAGTACTTC

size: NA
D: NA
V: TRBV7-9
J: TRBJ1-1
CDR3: CASSNDRTNTEAFF
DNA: TGTGCCAGCAGCAATGACAGGACAAACACTGAAGCTTTCTTT

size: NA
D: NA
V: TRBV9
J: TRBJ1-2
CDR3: CASSVADTPNYGYTF
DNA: TGTGCCAGCAGCGTAGCAGACACCCCTAACTATGGCTACACCTTC

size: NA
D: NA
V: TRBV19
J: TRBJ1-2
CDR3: CASSIRTDRFYGYTF
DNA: TGTGCCAGTAGTATTCGGACAGACAGATTCTATGGCTACACCTTC

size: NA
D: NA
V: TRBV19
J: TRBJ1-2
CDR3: CASSIRTQGGYGYTF
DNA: TGTGCCAGTAGTATAAGGACACAGGGAGGATATGGCTACACCTTC

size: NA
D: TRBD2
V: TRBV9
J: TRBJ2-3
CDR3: CASSLSSSGFTDTQYF
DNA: TGTGCCAGCAGCCTTAGCTCTAGCGGGTTCACAGATACGCAGTATTTT

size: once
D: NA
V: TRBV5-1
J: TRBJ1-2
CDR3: CASSLRGTDYGYTF
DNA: TGCGCCAGCAGCTTAAGAGGCACTGACTATGGCTACACCTTC

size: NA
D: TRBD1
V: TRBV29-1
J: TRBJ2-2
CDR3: CSVKSGNRGLGGGELFF
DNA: TGCAGCGTTAAAAGCGGGAACAGGGGGCTAGGTGGCGGGGAGCTGTTTTTT

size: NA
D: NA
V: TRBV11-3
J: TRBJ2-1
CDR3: CASSSPQAPGQSYNEQFF
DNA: TGTGCCAGCAGCTCACCACAAGCCCCGGGACAAAGTTACAATGAGCAGTTCTTC

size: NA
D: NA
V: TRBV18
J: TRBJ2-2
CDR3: CASSRRLQGNTGELFF
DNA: TGTGCCAGCTCACGAAGGCTACAGGGAAACACCGGGGAGCTGTTTTTT

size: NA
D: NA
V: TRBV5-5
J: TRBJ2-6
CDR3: CASSLGSGSGANVLTF
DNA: TGTGCCAGCAGCTTGGGTTCGGGGTCTGGGGCCAACGTCCTGACTTTC

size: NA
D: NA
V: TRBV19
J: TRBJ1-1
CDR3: CATKSGGRGNTEAFF
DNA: TGTGCCACCAAATCGGGCGGCAGGGGGAACACTGAAGCTTTCTTT

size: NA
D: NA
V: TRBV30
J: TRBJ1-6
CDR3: CAWSRDGGPYNSPLHF
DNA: TGTGCCTGGAGCCGGGACGGAGGCCCTTATAATTCACCCCTCCACTTT

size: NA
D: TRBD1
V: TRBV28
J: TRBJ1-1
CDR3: CASSRPGGTEAFF
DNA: TGTGCCAGCAGCCGACCAGGGGGCACTGAAGCTTTCTTT

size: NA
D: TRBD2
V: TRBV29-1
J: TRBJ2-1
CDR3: CSVEGSAGGLFEQFF
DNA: TGCAGCGTTGAGGGGTCAGCGGGAGGTCTCTTTGAGCAGTTCTTC

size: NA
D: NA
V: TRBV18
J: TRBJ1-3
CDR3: CASSPGESRNTIYF
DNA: TGTGCCAGCTCGCCGGGGGAGTCCCGAAACACCATATATTTT

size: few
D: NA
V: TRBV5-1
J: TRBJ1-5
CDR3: CASKMGSTSSNQPQHF
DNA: TGCGCCAGCAAAATGGGGTCTACCTCAAGCAATCAGCCCCAGCATTTT

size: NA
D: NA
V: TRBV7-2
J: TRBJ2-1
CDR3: CASSFSQTPREGVPFF
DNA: TGTGCCAGCAGCTTCTCTCAAACACCAAGGGAAGGGGTTCCGTTCTTC

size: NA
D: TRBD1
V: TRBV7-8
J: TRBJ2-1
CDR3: CASSPRDSINEQFF
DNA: TGTGCCAGCAGCCCTCGGGACAGCATCAATGAGCAGTTCTTC

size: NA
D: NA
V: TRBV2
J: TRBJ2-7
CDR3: CASSESGAYEQYF
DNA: TGTGCCAGCAGTGAATCAGGGGCCTACGAGCAGTACTTC

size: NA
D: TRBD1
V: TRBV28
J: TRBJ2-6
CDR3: CASSSGQGSSGANVLTF
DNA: TGTGCCAGCAGTTCCGGACAGGGGTCCTCTGGGGCCAACGTCCTGACTTTC

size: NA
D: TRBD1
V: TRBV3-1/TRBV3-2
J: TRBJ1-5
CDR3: CASSQYGTADSNQPQHF
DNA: TGTGCCAGCAGCCAATACGGGACAGCTGATAGCAATCAGCCCCAGCATTTT

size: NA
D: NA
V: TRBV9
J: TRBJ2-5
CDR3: CASSVEGGKETQYF
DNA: TGTGCCAGCAGCGTAGAGGGCGGGAAAGAGACCCAGTACTTC

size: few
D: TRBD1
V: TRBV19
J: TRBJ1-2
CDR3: CASGNRGQGDGYTF
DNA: TGTGCCAGTGGAAATAGGGGACAGGGGGATGGCTACACCTTC

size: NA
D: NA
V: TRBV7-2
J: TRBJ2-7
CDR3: CASSLRKGLSSYEQYF
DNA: TGTGCCAGCAGCTTAAGGAAGGGGCTGAGCTCCTACGAGCAGTACTTC

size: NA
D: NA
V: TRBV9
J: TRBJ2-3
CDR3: CASSATVSTDTQYF
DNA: TGTGCCAGCAGCGCAACGGTTAGCACAGATACGCAGTATTTT

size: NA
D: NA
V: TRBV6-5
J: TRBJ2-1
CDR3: CASTRDIYNEQFF
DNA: TGTGCCAGCACCCGGGACATTTACAATGAGCAGTTCTTC

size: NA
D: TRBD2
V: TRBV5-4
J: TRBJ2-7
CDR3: CASSLSGALSYEQYF
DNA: TGTGCCAGCAGCCTAAGCGGGGCCCTCTCCTACGAGCAGTACTTC

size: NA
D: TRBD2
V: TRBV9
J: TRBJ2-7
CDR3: CASSVGAGAIYEQYF
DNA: TGTGCCAGCAGCGTAGGAGCGGGAGCGATCTACGAGCAGTACTTC

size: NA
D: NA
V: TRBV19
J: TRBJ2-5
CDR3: CASSIERAAGRETQYF
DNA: TGTGCCAGTAGTATAGAACGAGCGGCAGGGAGGGAGACCCAGTACTTC

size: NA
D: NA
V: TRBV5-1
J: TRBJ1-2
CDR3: CASSSVSNYGYTF
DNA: TGCGCCAGCAGCAGTGTTTCTAACTATGGCTACACCTTC

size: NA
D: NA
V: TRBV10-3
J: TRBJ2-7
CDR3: CATRDMRGPDEQYF
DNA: TGTGCCACACGCGATATGAGAGGGCCGGACGAGCAGTACTTC

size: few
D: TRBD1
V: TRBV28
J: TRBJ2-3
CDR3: CASRVAGQAYTDTQYF
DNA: TGTGCCAGCAGGGTAGCAGGACAGGCTTACACAGATACGCAGTATTTT

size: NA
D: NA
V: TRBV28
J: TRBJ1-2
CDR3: CASSLDSNYGYTF
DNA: TGTGCCAGCAGTTTGGACAGCAACTATGGCTACACCTTC

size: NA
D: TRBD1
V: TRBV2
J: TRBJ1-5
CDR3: CASRADRDQPQHF
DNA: TGTGCCAGCAGAGCGGACAGGGATCAGCCCCAGCATTTT

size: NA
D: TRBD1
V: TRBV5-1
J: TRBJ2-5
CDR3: CASSGDRVGFETQYF
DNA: TGCGCCAGCAGCGGAGACAGGGTCGGGTTTGAGACCCAGTACTTC

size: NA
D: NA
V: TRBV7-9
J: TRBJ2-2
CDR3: CASSLGTINTGELFF
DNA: TGTGCCAGCAGCTTAGGGACAATTAACACCGGGGAGCTGTTTTTT

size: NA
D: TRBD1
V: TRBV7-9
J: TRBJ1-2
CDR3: CASSSRDRTEGYTF
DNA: TGTGCCAGCAGCTCGCGGGACAGGACGGAGGGCTACACCTTC

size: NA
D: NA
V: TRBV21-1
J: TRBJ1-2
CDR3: CASPLPPELNYGYTF
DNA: TGTGCCAGCCCCCTCCCTCCGGAGCTTAACTATGGCTACACCTTC

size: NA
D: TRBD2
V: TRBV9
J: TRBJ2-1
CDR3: CASSAGGLVGYEQFF
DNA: TGTGCCAGCAGCGCGGGGGGACTAGTAGGCTATGAGCAGTTCTTC

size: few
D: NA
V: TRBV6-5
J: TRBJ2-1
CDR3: CASRDINYNEQFF
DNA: TGTGCCAGCAGAGATATAAATTACAATGAGCAGTTCTTC

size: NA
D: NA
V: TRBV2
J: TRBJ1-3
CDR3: CASSSTASGNTIYF
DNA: TGTGCCAGCAGTTCGACAGCTTCTGGAAACACCATATATTTT

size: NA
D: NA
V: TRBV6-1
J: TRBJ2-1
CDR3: CASSEKYYRVGRDPSRSYNEQFF
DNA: TGTGCCAGCAGTGAAAAGTACTACCGTGTAGGGCGAGACCCCTCCCGCTCCTACAATGAGCAGTTCTTC